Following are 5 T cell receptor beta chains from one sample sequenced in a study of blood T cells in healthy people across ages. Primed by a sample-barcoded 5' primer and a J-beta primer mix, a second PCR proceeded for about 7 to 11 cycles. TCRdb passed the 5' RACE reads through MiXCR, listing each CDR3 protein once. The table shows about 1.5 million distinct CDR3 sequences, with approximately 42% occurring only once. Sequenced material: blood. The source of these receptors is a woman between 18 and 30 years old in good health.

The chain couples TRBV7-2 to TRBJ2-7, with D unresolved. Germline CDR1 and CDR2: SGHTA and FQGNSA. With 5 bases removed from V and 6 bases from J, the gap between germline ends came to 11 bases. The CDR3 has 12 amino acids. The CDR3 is CASSPSRREQYF. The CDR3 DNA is TGTGCCAGCAGCCCCTCTAGGCGCGAGCAGTACTTC.

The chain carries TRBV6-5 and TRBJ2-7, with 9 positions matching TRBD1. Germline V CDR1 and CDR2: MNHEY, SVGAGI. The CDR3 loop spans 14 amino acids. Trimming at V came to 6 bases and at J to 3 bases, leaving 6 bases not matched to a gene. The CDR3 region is CASSMTGGNYEQYF. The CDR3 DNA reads TGTGCCAGCAGCATGACAGGGGGAAACTACGAGCAGTACTTC.

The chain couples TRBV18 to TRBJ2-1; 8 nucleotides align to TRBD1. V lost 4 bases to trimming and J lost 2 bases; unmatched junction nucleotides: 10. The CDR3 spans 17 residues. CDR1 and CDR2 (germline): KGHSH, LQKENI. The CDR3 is CASSQRRKQGAYNEQFF. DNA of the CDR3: TGTGCCAGCTCACAGAGACGAAAACAGGGGGCCTACAATGAGCAGTTCTTC.

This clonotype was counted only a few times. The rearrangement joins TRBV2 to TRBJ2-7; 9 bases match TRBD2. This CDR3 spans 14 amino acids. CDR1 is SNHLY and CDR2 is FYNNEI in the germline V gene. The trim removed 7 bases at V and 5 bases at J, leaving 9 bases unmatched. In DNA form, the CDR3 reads TGTGCCAGCAATCCTAGCGGGAATATCCACGAGCAGTACTTC. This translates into CASNPSGNIHEQYF.

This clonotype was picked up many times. CDR3 residues: CSARTANYGYTF. The CDR3 DNA is TGCAGTGCTAGGACAGCTAACTATGGCTACACCTTC. The chain combines TRBV20-1 with TRBJ1-2, with D perhaps TRBD1 (5 bases). Trimming pared 3 bases from V and 0 bases from J, leaving 5 bases between. Germline V gene data show CDR1 as DFQATT and CDR2 as SNEGSKA (reference sequence). The CDR3 has 12 amino acids.